A single sample gave rise to the 29 T cell receptor beta chains below, sequenced in a study of PD-1 blockade in mismatch repair-deficient tumors. Generated by immunoSEQ multiplex PCR, the TCRdb table keeps only in-frame clones and is missing some. The data contain some 120,000 clones, about 88% of them singletons. The input for sequencing was peripheral blood, taken just over 70 weeks after starting pembrolizumab. The origin of the receptors is an adult with mismatch repair-deficient cancer.

The chain combines TRBV18 with TRBJ2-7, with TRBD1 identical over 10 bases. CDR1 is KGHSH and CDR2 is LQKENI in the germline V gene. J was trimmed by 2 bases and V by 3 bases; bases with no gene match: 7. The CDR3 consists of 16 residues. CDR3 amino acids: CASSPSPGQGTYEQYF. The CDR3 coding sequence is TGTGCCAGCTCACCTAGCCCGGGACAGGGGACCTACGAGCAGTACTTC.

Only a few counts were recorded for this clone. The J gene is TRBJ2-7, the V gene TRBV11-2, with D perhaps TRBD1 (6 bases). Trimming took 5 bases from V and 2 from J, leaving 16 bases between them. The length of the CDR3 is 15 residues. Germline CDR1 and CDR2: SGHAT and FQNNGV. The CDR3 sequence: CASSVGQRIPYEQYF. The CDR3, as DNA: TGTGCCAGCAGCGTAGGACAGCGTATACCCTACGAGCAGTACTTC.

The CDR3 DNA is TGTGCCTGGAGTGTAGGGGGGGTAGTCTACAATGAGCAGTTCTTC. This encodes CAWSVGGVVYNEQFF. V is TRBV30 and J is TRBJ2-1, with D perhaps TRBD2 (7 bases). Germline lookup yields CDR1 GTSNPN and CDR2 SVGIG (reference sequence). V lost 0 bases, J lost 3 bases, and 12 bases lay in between. This CDR3 has 15 amino acids.

The rearrangement joins TRBV12-5 to TRBJ1-1; D remains unclear. CDR1 and CDR2 from the germline V gene are LGHNT and FRNRAP. V was trimmed by 6 bases and J by 0 bases, leaving 11 bases between them. The CDR3 totals 14 residues. The CDR3 is CASGFENLNTEAFF. DNA of the CDR3: TGTGCTAGTGGGTTCGAAAATTTGAACACTGAAGCTTTCTTT.

The chain has TRBV7-6 and TRBJ2-1, with 9 bases matching TRBD2. The V and J ends lost 5 bases and 0 bases, in that order; junction bases with no gene match: 5. The CDR3 covers 16 residues. Germline V gene data show CDR1 as SGHVS and CDR2 as FNYEAQ. CDR3 protein: CASSRISGSSYNEQFF. Written as DNA, the CDR3 is TGTGCCAGCAGCCGTATTAGCGGGAGCTCCTACAATGAGCAGTTCTTC.

V is TRBV27 and J is TRBJ2-7; D possibly corresponds to TRBD1 (7 bases). Trimming took 2 bases from V and 5 from J, leaving 13 bases between them. Germline V gene sequence: CDR1 MNHEY, CDR2 SMNVEV (reference sequence). The CDR3 consists of 14 residues. CDR3 region: CASSLGGGLDEQYF. The CDR3 bases are TGTGCCAGCAGTTTAGGAGGGGGCCTCGACGAGCAGTACTTC.

The chain employs TRBV29-1 and TRBJ2-3; TRBD2 agrees at 8 bases. CDR3 length: 12 amino acids. Germline values: CDR1 SQVTM, CDR2 ANQGSEA. Trimming removed 5 bases from V and 5 bases from J; junction bases left unmatched: 3. This chain's CDR3 is CSVRGGLDTQYF. The CDR3 nucleotides are TGCAGCGTTCGGGGGGGCCTAGATACGCAGTATTTT.

The rearrangement uses TRBV6-4 and TRBJ1-2; D ambiguous. This CDR3 region has 10 residues. Trimming cost V 4 bases and J 8 bases, with 5 bases left between them. In germline, CDR1 is MRHNA, CDR2 SNTAGT. CDR3 amino acids: CASSARGYTF. The CDR3 DNA sequence: TGTGCCAGCAGTGCAAGGGGCTACACCTTC.

The chain has TRBV30 and TRBJ2-3; perhaps TRBD2 as D (6 bases). Germline CDR1 is GTSNPN and CDR2 is SVGIG (reference sequence). The CDR3 covers 14 residues. Trimming left V 2 bases short and J 4 bases short, with 13 bases between. CDR3 residues: CAWSHGSGADTQYF. The CDR3 DNA follows: TGTGCCTGGAGTCACGGGAGTGGGGCAGATACGCAGTATTTT.

This clone was seen once. CDR3 protein: CASSYPPLQDQETQYF. DNA of the CDR3: TGTGCCAGCAGCTACCCCCCCCTCCAGGACCAAGAGACCCAGTACTTC. This chain uses TRBV11-2 with TRBJ2-5; D call uncertain. The V and J ends lost 4 bases and 0 bases respectively, with 15 bases between them. Germline lookup yields CDR1 SGHAT and CDR2 FQNNGV. The CDR3 runs 16 residues.

The J gene is TRBJ2-7, the V gene TRBV7-8, with 8 bases aligning to TRBD2. Germline V lookup: CDR1 SGHVS, CDR2 FQNEAQ. This CDR3 is built from 14 residues. After removal of 4 bases from V and 4 bases from J, the junction contained 6 bases not matched to a gene. CDR3 protein: CASSSRTSPYEQYF. In DNA, the CDR3 is TGTGCCAGCAGCTCCAGGACTAGCCCGTACGAGCAGTACTTC.

This rearrangement joins TRBV30 to TRBJ2-2; D unclear. Trimming took 0 bases from V and 6 from J, leaving 11 bases between them. CDR1 and CDR2 (germline): GTSNPN, SVGIG (reference sequence). This CDR3 has 14 amino acids. The CDR3 protein is CAWSVGVGSGELFF. The DNA for the CDR3 is TGTGCCTGGAGTGTCGGCGTAGGGTCCGGGGAGCTGTTTTTT.

For this clone: The sample has other DNA sequences that encode this CDR3 too. The rearrangement links TRBV29-1 to TRBJ2-3, with TRBD2 as a possible D gene (6 bases). Per the germline V gene, CDR1 is SQVTM and CDR2 is ANQGSEA. This CDR3 comprises 13 residues. V gave up 4 bases and J gave up 3 bases, with 11 bases separating them. DNA for the CDR3: TGCAGCGTTGGTGGGAGGCTTACAGATACGCAGTATTTT. Translating it yields CSVGGRLTDTQYF.

This chain links TRBV7-9 with TRBJ2-2, with 9 bases lining up with TRBD1. After removal of 4 bases from V and 5 bases from J, the junction contained 5 bases not matched to a gene. CDR1 and CDR2 from the germline V gene are SEHNR and FQNEAQ (reference sequence). The CDR3 spans 15 residues. The DNA for the CDR3 is TGTGCCAGCAGCTCCGGGACAGGGTGGACCGGGGAGCTGTTTTTT. Translation gives CASSSGTGWTGELFF.

The chain has TRBV11-2 and TRBJ2-3; D gene ambiguous. The V end lost 1 base, the J end lost 4 bases, and 6 bases lay between the germline ends. Germline CDR1 and CDR2: SGHAT and FQNNGV. CDR3 length: 13 residues. The DNA for the CDR3 is TGTGCCAGCAGCTTAGGTGGGGCAGATACGCAGTATTTT. Translated, it gives CASSLGGADTQYF.

The CDR3 DNA reads as TGCGCCAGCAGCCCCCTGGGCAGTACTAGCGGGAGGGCCTACAATGAGCAGTTCTTC. This encodes CASSPLGSTSGRAYNEQFF. This chain links TRBV4-3 with TRBJ2-1, with 13 bases matching TRBD2. CDR3 size: 19 residues. Unmatched junction bases numbered 11, after V lost 4 bases and J lost 2 bases. Looked up from germline, CDR1 is LGHNA and CDR2 is YSLEER.

V is TRBV6-6 and J is TRBJ2-7; D possibly uses TRBD1 or TRBD2 (5 bases each). This CDR3 is built from 12 residues. Germline loops: CDR1 MNHNY, CDR2 SVGAGI (reference sequence). Trimming removed 2 bases at V and 12 bases at J, with 14 bases between. CDR3 coding DNA: TGTGCCAGCAGTTACGGGACGGACCCGCCGTACTTC. Translating gives CASSYGTDPPYF.

J is TRBJ2-1 and V is TRBV11-2; D possibly corresponds to TRBD2 (6 bases). Trimming shortened V by 3 bases and J by 0 bases, and 12 bases separated the two germline ends. This CDR3 region has 16 residues. Germline V gene data show CDR1 as SGHAT and CDR2 as FQNNGV. The CDR3 sequence: CASSFKRLGSYNEQFF. The DNA for the CDR3 is TGTGCCAGCAGCTTTAAGAGACTAGGCTCCTACAATGAGCAGTTCTTC.

The chain joins TRBV2 to TRBJ2-7; TRBD2 agrees at 7 bases. CDR3 length: 15 residues. The trim removed 2 bases at V and 3 bases at J, leaving 7 bases unmatched. Germline CDR1 and CDR2: SNHLY and FYNNEI. CDR3 bases: TGTGCCAGCAGTGAACCGTCTAGCGGCTACTACGAGCAGTACTTC. Residues: CASSEPSSGYYEQYF.

V and J are TRBV25-1 and TRBJ2-7; 10 bases match TRBD1. CDR1 is MGHDK, CDR2 SYGVNS, per germline. The CDR3 loop spans 16 amino acids. Germline trimming cut 7 bases from V and 3 bases from J; bases unmatched to any gene: 12. This CDR3 reads CASIRMNRDRGYEQYF. CDR3 nucleotides: TGTGCCAGCATTAGGATGAACCGGGACAGGGGCTACGAGCAGTACTTC.

The chain links TRBV6-5 to TRBJ2-5; D is perhaps TRBD1 (5 bases). The germline V gene encodes CDR1 MNHEY and CDR2 SVGAGI. CDR3 length: 13 residues. The V end lost 0 bases, the J end lost 3 bases, and 5 bases lay between the germline ends. For the CDR3, the DNA is TGTGCCAGCAGTTACTCCAGGGAAGAGACCCAGTACTTC. Amino acid sequence: CASSYSREETQYF.

V usage is TRBV5-1 and J usage is TRBJ2-7, with D hard to call. The CDR3 loop spans 15 amino acids. Germline CDR1 SGHRS, CDR2 YFSETQ. The ends were cut back, 1 base at V and 2 bases at J, with 13 bases in the middle. CDR3 protein: CASSLLPGFAYEQYF. CDR3 sequence (DNA): TGCGCCAGCAGCTTGTTGCCGGGTTTCGCCTACGAGCAGTACTTC.

This sequence joins TRBV7-9 and TRBJ2-7, with a possible D match to TRBD2 (6 bases). Germline values: CDR1 SEHNR, CDR2 FQNEAQ (reference sequence). Trimming took 0 bases from V and 12 from J, leaving 9 bases between them. The CDR3 covers 11 residues. CDR3 DNA: TGTGCCAGCAGCTTAGCAGGGGAGGTGTACTTC. Translated: CASSLAGEVYF.

In its sample, this clone was seen a few times. The chain links TRBV4-1 to TRBJ2-7; no clear D. The germline gives CDR1 MGHRA, CDR2 YSYEKL. The CDR3 sequence is 15 residues long. The ends were cut back, 4 bases at V and 1 base at J, with 14 bases in the middle. CDR3 coding DNA: TGCGCCAGCAGCCCACTGAGTCTGGGTTCCTACGAGCAGTACTTC. As protein: CASSPLSLGSYEQYF.

V usage is TRBV7-9 and J usage is TRBJ2-7, with D perhaps matching TRBD1 or TRBD2 (5 bases each). The V gene lost 0 bases and the J gene lost 3 bases, with 9 bases spanning the gap. This CDR3 comprises 14 residues. CDR1 SEHNR and CDR2 FQNEAQ come from the germline V gene (reference sequence). The CDR3 sequence is CASSLAGPYYEQYF. The DNA for the CDR3 is TGTGCCAGCAGCTTAGCGGGACCTTACTACGAGCAGTACTTC.

The rearrangement joins TRBV19 to TRBJ1-1, with 8 positions matching TRBD1. The V and J ends lost 2 bases and 3 bases, in that order; junction bases with no gene match: 8. The CDR3 is 16 amino acids. Germline lookup yields CDR1 LNHDA and CDR2 SQIVND (reference sequence). The chain's CDR3 is CASSISGQGSYTEAFF. The CDR3 nucleotides are TGTGCCAGTAGTATATCTGGACAGGGTTCGTACACTGAAGCTTTCTTT.

J is TRBJ2-1 and V is TRBV13; the match to TRBD2 covers 13 bases. V was clipped by 5 bases and J by 7 bases; unmatched bases: 5. The CDR3 extends over 15 amino acids. The V gene's germline CDR1 is PRHDT and CDR2 FYEKMQ (reference sequence). CDR3 residues: CASSPPGLAGNEQFF. Here the CDR3 DNA reads TGTGCCAGCAGCCCACCGGGACTAGCGGGAAATGAGCAGTTCTTC.

This rearrangement joins TRBV15 to TRBJ2-7; D could derive from TRBD1 or TRBD2 (5 bases each). CDR3 size: 13 residues. Trimming pared 1 base from V and 7 bases from J, leaving 11 bases between. The germline CDR1 and CDR2 sequences are LNHNV and YYDKDF (reference sequence). CDR3 in DNA: TGTGCCACCAGCAGAGGGGGGTCCGCGGAGCAGTACTTC. Translating gives CATSRGGSAEQYF.

The rearrangement uses TRBV5-1 and TRBJ2-5; possibly TRBD1 for D (5 bases). CDR1 is SGHRS and CDR2 is YFSETQ in the germline V gene. The CDR3 length is 18 residues. The V and J ends lost 0 bases and 1 base respectively, with 19 bases between them. CDR3 protein: CASSLASVLLGPQETQYF. In DNA form, the CDR3 reads TGCGCCAGCAGCTTGGCTTCAGTGCTTTTGGGGCCCCAAGAGACCCAGTACTTC.